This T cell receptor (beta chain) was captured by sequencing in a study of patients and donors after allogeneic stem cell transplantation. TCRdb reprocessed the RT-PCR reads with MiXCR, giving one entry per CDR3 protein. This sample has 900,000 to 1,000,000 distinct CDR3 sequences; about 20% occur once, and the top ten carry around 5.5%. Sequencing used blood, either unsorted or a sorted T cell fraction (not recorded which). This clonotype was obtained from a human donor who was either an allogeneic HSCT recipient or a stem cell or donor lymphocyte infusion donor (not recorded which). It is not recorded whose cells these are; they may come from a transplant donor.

For the CDR3, the DNA is TGTGCCAGCAGTTACTCTACCGCCAAAGGGTCTGAAGCTTTCTTT. Amino acids: CASSYSTAKGSEAFF. The rearrangement joins TRBV6-5 to TRBJ1-1; D is unclear. The CDR3 length is 15 residues. CDR1 is MNHEY, CDR2 SVGAGI, per germline. V was trimmed by 0 bases and J by 6 bases, leaving 14 bases between them.